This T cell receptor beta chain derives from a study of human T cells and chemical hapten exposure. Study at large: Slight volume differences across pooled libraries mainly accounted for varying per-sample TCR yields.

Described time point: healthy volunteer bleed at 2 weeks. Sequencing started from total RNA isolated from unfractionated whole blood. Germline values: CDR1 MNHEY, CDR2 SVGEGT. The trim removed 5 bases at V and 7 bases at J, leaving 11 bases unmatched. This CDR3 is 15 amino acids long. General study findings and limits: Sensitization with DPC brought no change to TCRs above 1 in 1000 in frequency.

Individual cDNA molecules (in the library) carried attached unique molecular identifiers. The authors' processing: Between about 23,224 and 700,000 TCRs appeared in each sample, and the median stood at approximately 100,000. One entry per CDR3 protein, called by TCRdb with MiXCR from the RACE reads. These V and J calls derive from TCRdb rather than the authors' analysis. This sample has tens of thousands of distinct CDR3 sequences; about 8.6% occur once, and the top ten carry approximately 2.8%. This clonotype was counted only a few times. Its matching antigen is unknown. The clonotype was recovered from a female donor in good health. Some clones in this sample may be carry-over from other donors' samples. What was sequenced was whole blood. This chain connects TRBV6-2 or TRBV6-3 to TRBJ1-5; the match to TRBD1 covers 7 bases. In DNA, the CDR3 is TGTGCCAGCAGTCTAAAACCAGGGGGATTGCAGCCCCAGCATTTT. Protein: CASSLKPGGLQPQHF.